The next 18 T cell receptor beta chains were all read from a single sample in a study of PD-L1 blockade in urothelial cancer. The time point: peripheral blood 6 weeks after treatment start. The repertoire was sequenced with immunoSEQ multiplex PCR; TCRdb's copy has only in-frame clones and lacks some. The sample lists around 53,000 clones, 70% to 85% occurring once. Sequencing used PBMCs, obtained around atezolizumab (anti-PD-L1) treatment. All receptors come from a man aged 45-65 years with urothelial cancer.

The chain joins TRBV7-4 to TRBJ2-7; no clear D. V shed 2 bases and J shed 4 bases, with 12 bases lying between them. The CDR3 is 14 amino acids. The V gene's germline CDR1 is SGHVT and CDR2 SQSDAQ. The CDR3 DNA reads TGTGCCAGCAGCTTATTGGGCAGGTTATACGAGCAGTACTTC. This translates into CASSLLGRLYEQYF.

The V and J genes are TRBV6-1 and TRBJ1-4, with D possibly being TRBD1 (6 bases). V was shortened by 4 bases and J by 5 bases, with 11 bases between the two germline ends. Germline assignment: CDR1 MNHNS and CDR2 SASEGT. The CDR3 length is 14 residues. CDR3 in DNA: TGTGCCAGCAGTGCACAGGGTAGAAATGAAAAACTGTTTTTT. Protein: CASSAQGRNEKLFF.

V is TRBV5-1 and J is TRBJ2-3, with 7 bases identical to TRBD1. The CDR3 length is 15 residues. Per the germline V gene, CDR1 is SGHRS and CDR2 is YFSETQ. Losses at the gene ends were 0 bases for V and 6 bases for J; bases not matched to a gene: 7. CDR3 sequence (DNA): TGCGCCAGCAGCTTGGATGGTAGGGGGCGTGATACGCAGTATTTT. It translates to CASSLDGRGRDTQYF.

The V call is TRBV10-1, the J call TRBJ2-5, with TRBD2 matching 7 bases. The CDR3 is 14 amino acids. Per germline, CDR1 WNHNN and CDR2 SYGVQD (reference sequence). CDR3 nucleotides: TGCGGAAAGACAAGGGCGGGAGAAGGCGAGACCCAGTACTTC. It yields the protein CGKTRAGEGETQYF.

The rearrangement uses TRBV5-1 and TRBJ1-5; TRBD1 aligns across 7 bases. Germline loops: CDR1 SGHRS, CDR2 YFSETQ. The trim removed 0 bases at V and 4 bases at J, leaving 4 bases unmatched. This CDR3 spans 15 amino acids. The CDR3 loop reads CASSLAGTANQPQHF. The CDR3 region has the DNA TGCGCCAGCAGCTTGGCCGGGACAGCTAATCAGCCCCAGCATTTT. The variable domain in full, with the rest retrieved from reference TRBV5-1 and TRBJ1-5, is KAGVTQTPRYLIKTRGQQVTLSCSPISGHRSVSWYQQTPGQGLQFLFEYFSETQRNKGNFPGRFSGRQFSNSRSEMNVSTLELGDSALYLCASSLAGTANQPQHFGDGTRLSIL.

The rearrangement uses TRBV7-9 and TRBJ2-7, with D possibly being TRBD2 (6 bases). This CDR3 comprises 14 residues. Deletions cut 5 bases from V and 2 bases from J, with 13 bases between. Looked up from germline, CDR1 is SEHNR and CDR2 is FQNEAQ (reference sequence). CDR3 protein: CASSHGGIAYEQYF. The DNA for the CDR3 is TGTGCCAGCAGCCACGGGGGAATAGCCTACGAGCAGTACTTC.

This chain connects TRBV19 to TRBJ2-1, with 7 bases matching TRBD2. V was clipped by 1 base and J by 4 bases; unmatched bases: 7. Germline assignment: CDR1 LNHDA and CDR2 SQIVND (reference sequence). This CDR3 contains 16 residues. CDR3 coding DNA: TGTGCCAGTAGTATAGGAATAGCGGGCCTATACAATGAGCAGTTCTTC. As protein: CASSIGIAGLYNEQFF.

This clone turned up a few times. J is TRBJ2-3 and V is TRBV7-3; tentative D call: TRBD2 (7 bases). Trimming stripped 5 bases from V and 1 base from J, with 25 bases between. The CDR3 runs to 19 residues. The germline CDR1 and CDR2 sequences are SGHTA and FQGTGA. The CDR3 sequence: CASSPSGLGGRAGTDTQYF. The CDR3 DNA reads TGTGCCAGCAGCCCCTCTGGACTAGGGGGAAGAGCTGGCACAGATACGCAGTATTTT.

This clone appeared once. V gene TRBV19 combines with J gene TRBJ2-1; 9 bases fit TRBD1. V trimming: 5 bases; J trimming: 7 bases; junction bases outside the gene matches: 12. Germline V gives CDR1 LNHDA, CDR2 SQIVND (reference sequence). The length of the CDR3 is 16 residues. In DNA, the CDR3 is TGTGCCAGTAGTTTCACATCCGGGACAGGGAAGAATGAGCAGTTCTTC. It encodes CASSFTSGTGKNEQFF.

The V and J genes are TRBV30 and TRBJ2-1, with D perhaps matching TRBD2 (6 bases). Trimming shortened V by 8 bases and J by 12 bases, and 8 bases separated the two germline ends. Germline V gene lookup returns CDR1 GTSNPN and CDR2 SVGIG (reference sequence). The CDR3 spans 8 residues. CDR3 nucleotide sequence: TGTGCCCTGGAGGGGCAGTTCTTC. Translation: CALEGQFF.

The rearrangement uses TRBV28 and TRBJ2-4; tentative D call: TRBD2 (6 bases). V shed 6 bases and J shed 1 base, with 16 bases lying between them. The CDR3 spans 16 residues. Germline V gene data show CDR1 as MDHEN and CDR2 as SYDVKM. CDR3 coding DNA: TGTGCCAGCAGCCCACCGGGAGCTAGGGCCAAAAACATTCAGTACTTC. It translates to CASSPPGARAKNIQYF.

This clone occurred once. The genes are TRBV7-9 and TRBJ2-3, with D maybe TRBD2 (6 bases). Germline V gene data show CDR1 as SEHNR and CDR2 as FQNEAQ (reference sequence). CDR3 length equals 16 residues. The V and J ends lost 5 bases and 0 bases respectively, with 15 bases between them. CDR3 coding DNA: TGTGCCAGCAGCACCACCGGGACTTCTAGCACAGATACGCAGTATTTT. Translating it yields CASSTTGTSSTDTQYF.

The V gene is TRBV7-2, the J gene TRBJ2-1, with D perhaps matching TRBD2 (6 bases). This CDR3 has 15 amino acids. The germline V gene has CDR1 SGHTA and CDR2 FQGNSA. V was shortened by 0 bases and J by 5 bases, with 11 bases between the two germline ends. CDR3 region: CASSLAAGFNNEQFF. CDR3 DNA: TGTGCCAGCAGCTTAGCGGCGGGGTTTAACAATGAGCAGTTCTTC.

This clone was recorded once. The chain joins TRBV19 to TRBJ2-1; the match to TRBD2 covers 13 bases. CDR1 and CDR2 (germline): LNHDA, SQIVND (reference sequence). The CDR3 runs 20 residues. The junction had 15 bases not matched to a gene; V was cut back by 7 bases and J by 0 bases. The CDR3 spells CASIGGRGLAGISSYNEQFF. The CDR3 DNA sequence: TGTGCCAGTATTGGGGGGAGGGGACTAGCGGGGATAAGCTCCTACAATGAGCAGTTCTTC.

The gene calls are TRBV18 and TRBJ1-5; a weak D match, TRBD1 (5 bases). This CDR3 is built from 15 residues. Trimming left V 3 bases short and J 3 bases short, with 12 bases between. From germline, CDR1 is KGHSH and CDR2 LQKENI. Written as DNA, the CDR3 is TGTGCCAGCTCACCCGGGCAGGGTACCAATCAGCCCCAGCATTTT. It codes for CASSPGQGTNQPQHF. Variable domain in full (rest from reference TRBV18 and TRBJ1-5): NAGVMQNPRHLVRRRGQEARLRCSPMKGHSHVYWYRQLPEEGLKFMVYLQKENIIDESGMPKERFSAEFPKEGPSILRIQQVVRGDSAAYFCASSPGQGTNQPQHFGDGTRLSIL.

In DNA form, the CDR3 reads TGCGCCAGCAGCGGGACGACAGGGGGCGGCACTGAAGCTTTCTTT. Its protein product is CASSGTTGGGTEAFF. This chain links TRBV5-1 with TRBJ1-1, with 10 positions matching TRBD1. The CDR3 consists of 15 residues. CDR1 and CDR2 (germline): SGHRS, YFSETQ. The junction had 7 bases not matched to a gene; V was cut back by 4 bases and J by 4 bases.

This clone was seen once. The CDR3 sequence is CSARQLQEQFF. For the CDR3, the DNA is TGCAGTGCTAGACAACTTCAAGAGCAGTTCTTC. The genes are TRBV20-1 and TRBJ2-1; D remains ambiguous. Trimming took 2 bases from V and 10 from J, leaving 9 bases between them. This CDR3 has 11 residues. CDR1 and CDR2 (germline): DFQATT, SNEGSKA (reference sequence).

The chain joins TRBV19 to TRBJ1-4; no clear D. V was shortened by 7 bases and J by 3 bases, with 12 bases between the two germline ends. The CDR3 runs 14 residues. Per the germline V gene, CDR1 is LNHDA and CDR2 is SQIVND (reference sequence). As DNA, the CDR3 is TGTGCCAGTATGCCAGTCTTCTCTAATGAAAAACTGTTTTTT. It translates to CASMPVFSNEKLFF.